This T cell receptor beta chain was obtained from a study of response to subunit inactivated influenza vaccine. This clonotype has ten or more counts. Its specificity is unknown. TCRdb fed the RT-PCR reads into MiXCR, producing one record per CDR3 protein. Seen here are hundreds of thousands of distinct CDR3 sequences, about 7.6% observed once, and the top ten hold around 13%. Study findings and constraints: Every seasonal influenza vaccination brings in few new T cells, the authors suggested.

Sample: PBMCs from blood, taken less than 30 months after vaccination. The clonotype comes from a man aged 45 to 75 who received an inactivated influenza vaccine.

DNA of the CDR3: TGTGCCAGCAGCTGGCGACGCATGGGAAACACCATATATTTT. Protein sequence: CASSWRRMGNTIYF. This chain joins TRBV12-3 or TRBV12-4 and TRBJ1-3, with unresolved D. This CDR3 contains 14 residues. V was clipped by 6 bases and J by 4 bases, with 13 bases between them.